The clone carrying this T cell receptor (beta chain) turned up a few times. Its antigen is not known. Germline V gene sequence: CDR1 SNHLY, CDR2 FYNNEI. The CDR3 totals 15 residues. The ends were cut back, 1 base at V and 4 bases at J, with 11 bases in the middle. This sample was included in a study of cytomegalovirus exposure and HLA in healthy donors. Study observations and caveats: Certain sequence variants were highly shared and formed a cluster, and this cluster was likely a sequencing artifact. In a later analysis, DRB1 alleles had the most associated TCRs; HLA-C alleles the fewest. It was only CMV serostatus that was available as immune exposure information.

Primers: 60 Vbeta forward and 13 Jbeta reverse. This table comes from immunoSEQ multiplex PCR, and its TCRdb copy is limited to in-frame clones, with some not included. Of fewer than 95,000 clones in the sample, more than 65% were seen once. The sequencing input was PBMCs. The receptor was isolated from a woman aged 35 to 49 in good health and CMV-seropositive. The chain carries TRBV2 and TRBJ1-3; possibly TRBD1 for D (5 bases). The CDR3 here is CASSEDRMGGNTIYF. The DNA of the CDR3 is TGTGCCAGCAGTGAAGACAGGATGGGAGGAAACACCATATATTTT.